What follows are 5 T cell receptor beta chains derived from one specimen sequenced in a study of shared clonotypes between healthy human individuals. Assay used: immunoSEQ multiplex PCR; TCRdb lists only in-frame clones, some missing. Of around 2,000,000 clones in the sample, 85% to 95% were seen once. Terminally differentiated effector memory CD45RA+ cells were excluded by CCR7 positive selection of CD45RO-negative cells. Sequencing input: naive CD8+ T cells sorted from blood. The receptors were gathered from a young man in good health.

The J gene is TRBJ2-7, the V gene TRBV7-9, with 10 bases matching TRBD1. This CDR3 contains 13 residues. Germline-derived CDR1 and CDR2 are SEHNR and FQNEAQ (reference sequence). J gave up 9 bases and V 5 bases, and 7 bases lay outside the gene matches. The CDR3 region has the DNA TGTGCCAGCAGCGGGACAGGGGAATTGGTGCAGTACTTC. This translates into CASSGTGELVQYF.

The V call is TRBV14, the J call TRBJ1-2; D is ambiguous. V lost 4 bases and J lost 8, with 14 bases in between. The CDR3 sequence is 13 residues long. Germline assignment: CDR1 SGHDN and CDR2 FVKESK. DNA of the CDR3: TGTGCCAGCAGCCGAGGCCGGGGTGAGGGCTACACCTTC. Translating it yields CASSRGRGEGYTF.

The genes are TRBV9 and TRBJ2-7; tentatively, D is TRBD1 (6 bases). The germline V and J ends were trimmed by 0 bases and 0 bases, with 10 bases remaining between them. Germline values: CDR1 SGDLS, CDR2 YYNGEE. The CDR3 spans 15 residues. CDR3 in amino acids: CASSVADRSSYEQYF. The CDR3 coding sequence is TGTGCCAGCAGCGTAGCAGACAGGAGCTCCTACGAGCAGTACTTC.

V usage is TRBV6-5 and J usage is TRBJ2-7; no clear D gene. Germline assignment: CDR1 MNHEY and CDR2 SVGAGI. Between the trimmed V and J ends, which lost 4 bases and 2 bases, there was a span of 12 bases. The CDR3 covers 14 residues. CDR3 DNA: TGTGCCAGCAGTTCCTACGGGCGTCCCTACGAGCAGTACTTC. Protein: CASSSYGRPYEQYF.

This sequence joins TRBV6-1 and TRBJ1-1, with D tentatively TRBD1 (6 bases). CDR1 is MNHNS and CDR2 is SASEGT in the germline V gene. Trimming removed 5 bases from V and 1 base from J, with 23 bases in between. This CDR3 has 18 residues. The CDR3 sequence is CASSQVGWQGMGNTEAFF. CDR3 coding DNA: TGTGCCAGCAGTCAAGTCGGTTGGCAGGGGATGGGGAACACTGAAGCTTTCTTT.